The clone carrying this TCR beta chain appeared many times. The sample contains more than one DNA sequence encoding this CDR3. Trimming left V 5 bases short and J 0 bases short, with 15 bases between. Germline V lookup: CDR1 MNHEY, CDR2 SMNVEV (reference sequence). The CDR3 covers 16 residues. The method was immunoSEQ multiplex PCR; TCRdb's version includes in-frame clones alone and lacks a portion of them. The sample includes roughly 700,000 clones, roughly 70% of them seen just once. This record comes from a study of shared clonotypes between healthy human individuals. The chain carries TRBV27 and TRBJ2-3; TRBD1 or TRBD2 may be the D gene (5 bases each). The specimen sequenced was memory CD4+ T cells sorted from blood. This sample's subset: CD45RA-negative fraction. The TCR originated in a woman aged 25-40 years in good health. CDR3 nucleotide sequence: TGTGCCAGCAGTCCGAAGGGGCGAGGGAGCACAGATACGCAGTATTTT. Its protein is CASSPKGRGSTDTQYF.